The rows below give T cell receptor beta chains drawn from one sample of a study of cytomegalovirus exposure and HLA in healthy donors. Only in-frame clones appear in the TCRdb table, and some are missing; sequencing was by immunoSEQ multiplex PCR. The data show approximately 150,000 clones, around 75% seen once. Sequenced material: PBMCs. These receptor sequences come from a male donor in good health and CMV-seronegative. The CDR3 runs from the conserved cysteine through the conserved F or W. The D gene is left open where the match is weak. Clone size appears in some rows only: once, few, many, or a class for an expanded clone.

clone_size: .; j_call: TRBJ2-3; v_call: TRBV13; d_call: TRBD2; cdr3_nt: TGTGCCAGCAGCTTAAGGCGGGAGGGCGAAAGATGGGCAGATACGCAGTATTTT; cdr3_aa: CASSLRREGERWADTQYF
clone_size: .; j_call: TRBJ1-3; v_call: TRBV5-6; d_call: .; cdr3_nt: TGTGCCAGCAGCTTGCGATTAGTTTCTGGAAACACCATATATTTT; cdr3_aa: CASSLRLVSGNTIYF
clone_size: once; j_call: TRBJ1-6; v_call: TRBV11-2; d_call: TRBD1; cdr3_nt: TGTGCCAGCAGCCCCCGGGACAGGGACTCACCCCTCCACTTT; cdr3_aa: CASSPRDRDSPLHF
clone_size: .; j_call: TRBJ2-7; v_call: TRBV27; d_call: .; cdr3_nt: TGTGCCAGCAGTTTGGGGGGGGGCGGCTCCTACGAGCAGTACTTC; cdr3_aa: CASSLGGGGSYEQYF
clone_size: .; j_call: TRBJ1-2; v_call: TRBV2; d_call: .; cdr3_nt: TGTGCCAGCACCTCATCACAAATTAACTATGGCTACACCTTC; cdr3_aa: CASTSSQINYGYTF
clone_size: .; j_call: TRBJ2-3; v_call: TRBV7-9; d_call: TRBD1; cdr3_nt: TGTGCCAGCAGATACCCGGGACAGGGAAGAGATACGCAGTATTTT; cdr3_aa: CASRYPGQGRDTQYF
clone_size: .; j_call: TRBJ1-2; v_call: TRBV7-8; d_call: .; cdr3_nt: TGTGCCAGCAGCTTAAGCACGCCGGGAGGGAGCTACACCTTC; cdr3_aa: CASSLSTPGGSYTF
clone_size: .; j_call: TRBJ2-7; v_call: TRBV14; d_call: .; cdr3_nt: TGTGCCAGCAGCCAAGACGACGGGTTTCCCTACGAGCAGTACTTC; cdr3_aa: CASSQDDGFPYEQYF
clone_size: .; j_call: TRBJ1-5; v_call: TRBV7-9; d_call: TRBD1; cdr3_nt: TGTGCCAGCAGCTCGGACAGGGTAAATCAGCCCCAGCATTTT; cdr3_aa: CASSSDRVNQPQHF
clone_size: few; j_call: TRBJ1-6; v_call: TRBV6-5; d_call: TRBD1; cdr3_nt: TGTGCCAGCAGTACCCTGACAGGGACAGATTCACCCCTCCACTTT; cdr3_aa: CASSTLTGTDSPLHF
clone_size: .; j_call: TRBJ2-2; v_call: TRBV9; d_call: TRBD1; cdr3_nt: TGTGCCAGCAGCCTCCAGACAGGGGGGGCCGGGGAGCTGTTTTTT; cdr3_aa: CASSLQTGGAGELFF
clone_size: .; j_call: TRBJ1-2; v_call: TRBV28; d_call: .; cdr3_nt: TGTGCCAGCAGTTCCCCAAGAGGCTATGGCTACACCTTC; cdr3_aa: CASSSPRGYGYTF
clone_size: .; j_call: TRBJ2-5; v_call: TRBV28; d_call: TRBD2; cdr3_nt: TGTGCCAGCAGTCCTAGCGGGAACCAAGAGACCCAGTACTTC; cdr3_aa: CASSPSGNQETQYF
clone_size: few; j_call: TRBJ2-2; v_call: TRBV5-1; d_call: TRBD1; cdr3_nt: TGCGCCAGCAGCCCGGGGACAGGGGGTTCCGGGGAGCTGTTTTTT; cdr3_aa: CASSPGTGGSGELFF
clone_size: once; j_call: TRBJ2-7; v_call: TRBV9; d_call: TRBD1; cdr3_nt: TGTGCCAGCAGCGTAGAACGAGGGGGCGTCGACGAGCAGTACTTC; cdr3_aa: CASSVERGGVDEQYF
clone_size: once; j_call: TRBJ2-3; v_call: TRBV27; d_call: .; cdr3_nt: TGTGCCAGCAGTGGGGGCCGTTTATGGACAGATACGCAGTATTTT; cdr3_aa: CASSGGRLWTDTQYF
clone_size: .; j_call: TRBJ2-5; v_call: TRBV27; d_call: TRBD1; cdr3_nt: TGTGCCAGCCGCCCCTGGGACAGGGGACCGGGGACCCAGTACTTC; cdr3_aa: CASRPWDRGPGTQYF
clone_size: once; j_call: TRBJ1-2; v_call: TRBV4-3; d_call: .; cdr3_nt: TGCGCCAGCAGCCAAGAAATAAAAAGGAGTGGCTACACCTTC; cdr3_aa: CASSQEIKRSGYTF
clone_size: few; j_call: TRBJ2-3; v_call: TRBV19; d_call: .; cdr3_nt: TGTGCCAGTAGTATTTGGCAGGGCCAAGATACGCAGTATTTT; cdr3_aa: CASSIWQGQDTQYF
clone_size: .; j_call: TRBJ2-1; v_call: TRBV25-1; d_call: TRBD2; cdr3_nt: TGTGCCAGCAGTGACGGACTAGCTGTTGAGCAGTTCTTC; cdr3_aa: CASSDGLAVEQFF
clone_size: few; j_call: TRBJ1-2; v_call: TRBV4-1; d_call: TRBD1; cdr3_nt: TGCGCCAGCAGCCAAGAAGGCGGGCAGGGGGCCCACTATGGCTACACCTTC; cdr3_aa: CASSQEGGQGAHYGYTF
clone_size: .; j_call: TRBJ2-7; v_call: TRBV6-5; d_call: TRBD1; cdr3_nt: TGTGCCAGCAGTTACTCGAGACAGGGGGCCTACGAGCAGTACTTC; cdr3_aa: CASSYSRQGAYEQYF
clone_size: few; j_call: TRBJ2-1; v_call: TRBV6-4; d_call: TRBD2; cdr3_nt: TGTGCCAGCAGTGAGCTACTAGCGGGAGGGATTCATGAGCAGTTCTTC; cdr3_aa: CASSELLAGGIHEQFF
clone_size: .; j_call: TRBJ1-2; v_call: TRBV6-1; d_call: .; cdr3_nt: TGTGCCGGAGCGAGTTATTCTAACTATGGCTACACCTTC; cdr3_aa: CAGASYSNYGYTF
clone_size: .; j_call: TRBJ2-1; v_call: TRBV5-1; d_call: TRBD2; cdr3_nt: TGCGCCAGCAGCCTCGGACTAGCGGGAGGGCCCGGCTACAATGAGCAGTTCTTC; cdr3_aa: CASSLGLAGGPGYNEQFF
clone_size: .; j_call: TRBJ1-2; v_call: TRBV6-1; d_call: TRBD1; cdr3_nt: TGTGCCAGCAGTTCTCGGACAGGGGCTGACTATGGCTACACCTTC; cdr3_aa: CASSSRTGADYGYTF
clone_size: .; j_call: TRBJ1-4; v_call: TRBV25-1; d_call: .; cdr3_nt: TGTGCCAGCAGTGATGACAGGTCAGATGAAAAACTGTTTTTT; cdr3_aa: CASSDDRSDEKLFF
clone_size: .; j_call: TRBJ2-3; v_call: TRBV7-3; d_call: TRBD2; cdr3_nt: TGTGCCAGCAGCTTAACCCCGGGAGGGACGACAGATACGCAGTATTTT; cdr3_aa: CASSLTPGGTTDTQYF
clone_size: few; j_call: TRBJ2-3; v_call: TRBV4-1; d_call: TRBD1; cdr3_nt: TGCGCCAGTATGCGACAGGGGGGCACAGATACGCAGTATTTT; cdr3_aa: CASMRQGGTDTQYF
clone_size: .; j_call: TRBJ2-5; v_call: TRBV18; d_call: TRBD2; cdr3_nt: TGTGCCAGCTCACCACAGCGGGGGGTCCAGGAGACCCAGTACTTC; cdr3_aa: CASSPQRGVQETQYF
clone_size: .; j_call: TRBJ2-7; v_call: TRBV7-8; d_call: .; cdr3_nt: TGTGCCAGCAGCTTGGAAACTAGCTCCGAGCAGTACTTC; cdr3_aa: CASSLETSSEQYF
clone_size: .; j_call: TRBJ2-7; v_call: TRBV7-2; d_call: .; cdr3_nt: TGTGCCAGCAGCTTAGATCTCAGGGAGCAGTACTTC; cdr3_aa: CASSLDLREQYF
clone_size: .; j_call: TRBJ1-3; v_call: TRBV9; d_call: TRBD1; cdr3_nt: TGTGCCAGCAGCCGATCGTCAGGGGGCTCGGACACCATATATTTT; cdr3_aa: CASSRSSGGSDTIYF
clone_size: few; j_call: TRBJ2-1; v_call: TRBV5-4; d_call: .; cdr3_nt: TGTGCCAGCAGCTTCTCACTAGGTGTTGAGCAGTTCTTC; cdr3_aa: CASSFSLGVEQFF
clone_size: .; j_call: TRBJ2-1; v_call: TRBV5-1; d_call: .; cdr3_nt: TGCGCCAGCAGCTTGGTGGGAGCCTACAATGAGCAGTTCTTC; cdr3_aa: CASSLVGAYNEQFF
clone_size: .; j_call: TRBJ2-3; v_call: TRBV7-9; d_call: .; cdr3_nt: TGTGCCAGCAGCTTAAAGGGAGGCACAGATACGCAGTATTTT; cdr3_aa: CASSLKGGTDTQYF
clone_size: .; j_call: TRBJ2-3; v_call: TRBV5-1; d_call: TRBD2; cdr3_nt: TGCGCCAGCAGCACCGGGACTAGCGGATTCACAGATACGCAGTATTTT; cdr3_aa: CASSTGTSGFTDTQYF
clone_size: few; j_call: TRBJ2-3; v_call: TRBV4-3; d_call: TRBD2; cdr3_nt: TGCGCCAGCAGCCCCTCGCGGGGCGGGAGGGCGGCAGATACGCAGTATTTT; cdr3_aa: CASSPSRGGRAADTQYF
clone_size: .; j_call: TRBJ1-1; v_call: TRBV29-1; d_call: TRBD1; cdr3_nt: TGCAGCGTCGGTCCCATGACAGGGGCGGCTTTCTTT; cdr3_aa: CSVGPMTGAAFF
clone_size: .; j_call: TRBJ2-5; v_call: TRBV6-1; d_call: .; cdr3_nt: TGTGCCAGCACCCCTAGGCAGGGTCGGGCCCAGTACTTC; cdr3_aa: CASTPRQGRAQYF
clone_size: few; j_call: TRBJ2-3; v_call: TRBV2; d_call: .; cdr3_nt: TGTGCCAGCAGGGGACGGGGGGCAGATCGGGGTACGCAGTATTTT; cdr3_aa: CASRGRGADRGTQYF
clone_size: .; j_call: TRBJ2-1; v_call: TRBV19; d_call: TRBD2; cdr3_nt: TGTGCCAGTAGTATACTAGCGGGGGGGAACAATGAGCAGTTCTTC; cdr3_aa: CASSILAGGNNEQFF
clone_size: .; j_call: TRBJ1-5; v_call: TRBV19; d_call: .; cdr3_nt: TGTGCCAGTAGTGGAAACAGGGCTCAGCCCCAGCATTTT; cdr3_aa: CASSGNRAQPQHF
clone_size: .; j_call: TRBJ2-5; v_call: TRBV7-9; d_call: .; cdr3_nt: TGTGCCAGCAGCTTCGAAGGGGGAGAGACCCAGTACTTC; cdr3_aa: CASSFEGGETQYF
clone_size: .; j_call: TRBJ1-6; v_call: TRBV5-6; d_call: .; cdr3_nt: TGTGCCAGCAGCTCGAGGCCAAGCTCCTATAATTCACCCCTCCACTTT; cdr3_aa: CASSSRPSSYNSPLHF
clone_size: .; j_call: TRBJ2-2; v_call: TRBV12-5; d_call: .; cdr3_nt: TGTGCTAGTGGTATTCACCCGAACACCGAGGAGCTGTTTTTT; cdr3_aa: CASGIHPNTEELFF
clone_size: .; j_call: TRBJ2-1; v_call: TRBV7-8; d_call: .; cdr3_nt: TGTGCCAGCAGCCAGGGACTTCCCAATGAGCAGTTCTTC; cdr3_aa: CASSQGLPNEQFF
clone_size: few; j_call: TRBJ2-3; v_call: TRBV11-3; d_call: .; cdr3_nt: TGTGCCAGCAGCTTAGGTCCGTCAGGTATTTCTAGCACAGATACGCAGTATTTT; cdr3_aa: CASSLGPSGISSTDTQYF
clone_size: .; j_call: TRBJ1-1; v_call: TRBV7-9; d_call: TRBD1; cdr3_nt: TGTGCCAGCAGCCCCTGGGACAGGGAGAACACTGAAGCTTTCTTT; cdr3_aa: CASSPWDRENTEAFF
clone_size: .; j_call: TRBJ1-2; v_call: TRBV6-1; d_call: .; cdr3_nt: TGTGCCAGCAGGCTTCAGGGTCTCCTCTATGGCTACACCTTC; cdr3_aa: CASRLQGLLYGYTF
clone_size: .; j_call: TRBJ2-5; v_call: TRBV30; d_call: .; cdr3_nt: TGTGCCTGGAGTGTACTCGGGATGGAGACCCAGTACTTC; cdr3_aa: CAWSVLGMETQYF
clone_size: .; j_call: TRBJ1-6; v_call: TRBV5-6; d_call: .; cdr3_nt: TGTGCCAGCAGCTTGGTTAAGCAGGGTACCTATAATTCACCCCTCCACTTT; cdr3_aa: CASSLVKQGTYNSPLHF
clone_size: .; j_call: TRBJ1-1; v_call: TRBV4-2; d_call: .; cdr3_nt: TGTGCCAGCAGCCATCCGATGCAGGGAGCTTTCTTT; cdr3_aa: CASSHPMQGAFF
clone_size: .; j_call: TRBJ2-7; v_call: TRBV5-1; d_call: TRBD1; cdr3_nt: TGCGCCAGCAGCTTGGGCGACAGGGACGAGCAGTACTTC; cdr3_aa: CASSLGDRDEQYF
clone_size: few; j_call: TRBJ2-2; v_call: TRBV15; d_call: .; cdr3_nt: TGTGCCACCAGCAGAGATAGAAGTGCGGGAGGGGAGCTGTTTTTT; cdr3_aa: CATSRDRSAGGELFF